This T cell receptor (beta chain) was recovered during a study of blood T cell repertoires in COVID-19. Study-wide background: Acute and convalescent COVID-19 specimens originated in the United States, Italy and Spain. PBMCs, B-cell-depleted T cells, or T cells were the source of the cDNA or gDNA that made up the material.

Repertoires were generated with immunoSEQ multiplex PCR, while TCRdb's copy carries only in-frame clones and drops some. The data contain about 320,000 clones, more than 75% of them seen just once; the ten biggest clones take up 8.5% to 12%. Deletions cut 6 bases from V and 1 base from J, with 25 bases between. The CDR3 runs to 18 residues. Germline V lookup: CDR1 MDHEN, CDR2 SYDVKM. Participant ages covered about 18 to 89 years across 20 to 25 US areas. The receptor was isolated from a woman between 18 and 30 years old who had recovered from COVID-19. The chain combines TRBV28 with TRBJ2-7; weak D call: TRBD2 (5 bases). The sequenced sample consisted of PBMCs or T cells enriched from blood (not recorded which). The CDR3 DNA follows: TGTGCCAGCAGGCCTTACCACACTAGACGAGGAAGGTCCTACGAGCAGTACTTC. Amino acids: CASRPYHTRRGRSYEQYF.